This T cell receptor (beta chain) was identified during a study of blood T cell repertoires in COVID-19. Study overall: Sample material is recorded as cDNA or gDNA derived from T cells, B-cell-depleted T cells, or PBMCs.

Recruitment covered some 25 US areas and drew participants whose ages spanned about 18 to 90 years. Germline V gene lookup returns CDR1 LGHNA and CDR2 YSLEER. V dropped 0 bases and J dropped 4; count of bases not matched to a gene: 11. The CDR3 has 17 amino acids. Profiling relied on immunoSEQ multiplex PCR, and the TCRdb table lists in-frame clones only, not all of them. The profile shows fewer than 300,000 clones, approximately 91% of them singletons. The sequencing input was PBMCs or T cells enriched from blood (not recorded which). The chain uses TRBV4-3 and TRBJ1-2; 7 nucleotides agree with TRBD1. The TCR was taken from a woman in her thirties or forties with acute COVID-19. CDR3 sequence reads: CASSQDRGTVRSYGYTF. The CDR3 DNA reads TGCGCCAGCAGCCAAGATCGGGGGACAGTGAGATCCTATGGCTACACCTTC.